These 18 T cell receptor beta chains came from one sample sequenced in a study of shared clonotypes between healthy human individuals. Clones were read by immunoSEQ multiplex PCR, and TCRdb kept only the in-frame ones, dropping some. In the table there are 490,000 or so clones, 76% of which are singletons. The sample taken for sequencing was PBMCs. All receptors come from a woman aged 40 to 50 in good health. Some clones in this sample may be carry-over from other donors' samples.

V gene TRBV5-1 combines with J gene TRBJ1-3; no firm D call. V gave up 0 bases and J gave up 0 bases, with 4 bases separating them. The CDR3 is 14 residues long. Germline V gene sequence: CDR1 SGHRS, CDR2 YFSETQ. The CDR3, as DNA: TGCGCCAGCAGCTTGGATTTCTCTGGAAACACCATATATTTT. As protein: CASSLDFSGNTIYF.

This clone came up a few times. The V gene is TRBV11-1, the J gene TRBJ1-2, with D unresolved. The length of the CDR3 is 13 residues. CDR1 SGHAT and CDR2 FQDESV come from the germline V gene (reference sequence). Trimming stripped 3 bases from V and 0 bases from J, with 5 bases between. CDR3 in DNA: TGTGCCAGCAGCTTCCAGTCTAACTATGGCTACACCTTC. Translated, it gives CASSFQSNYGYTF.

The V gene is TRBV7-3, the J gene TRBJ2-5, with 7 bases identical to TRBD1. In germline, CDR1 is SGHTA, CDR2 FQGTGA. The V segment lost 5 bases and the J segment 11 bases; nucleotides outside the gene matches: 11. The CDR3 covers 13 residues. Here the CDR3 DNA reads TGTGCCAGCAGCCCCCACGACAGGGCGGAGCAGTACTTC. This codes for CASSPHDRAEQYF.

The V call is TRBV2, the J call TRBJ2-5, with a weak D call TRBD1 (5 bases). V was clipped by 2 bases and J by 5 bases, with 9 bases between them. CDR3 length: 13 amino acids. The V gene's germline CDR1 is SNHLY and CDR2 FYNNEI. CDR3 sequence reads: CASSEYRQETQYF. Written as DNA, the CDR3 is TGTGCCAGCAGTGAATACAGGCAGGAGACCCAGTACTTC.

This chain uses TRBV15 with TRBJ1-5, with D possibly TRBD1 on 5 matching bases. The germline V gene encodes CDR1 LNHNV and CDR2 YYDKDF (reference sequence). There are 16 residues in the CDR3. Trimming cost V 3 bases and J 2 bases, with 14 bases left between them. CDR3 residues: CATSSGWGVGNQPQHF. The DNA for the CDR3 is TGTGCCACCAGCAGCGGATGGGGGGTCGGCAATCAGCCCCAGCATTTT. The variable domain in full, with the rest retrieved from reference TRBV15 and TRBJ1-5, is DAMVIQNPRYQVTQFGKPVTLSCSQTLNHNVMYWYQQKSSQAPKLLFHYYDKDFNNEADTPDNFQSRRPNTSFCFLDIRSPGLGDTAMYLCATSSGWGVGNQPQHFGDGTRLSIL.

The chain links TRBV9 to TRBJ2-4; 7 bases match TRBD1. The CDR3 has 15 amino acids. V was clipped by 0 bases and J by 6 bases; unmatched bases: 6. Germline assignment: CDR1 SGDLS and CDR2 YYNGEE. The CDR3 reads CASSVAGQWRNIQYF. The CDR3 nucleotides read TGTGCCAGCAGCGTAGCGGGACAGTGGAGAAACATTCAGTACTTC. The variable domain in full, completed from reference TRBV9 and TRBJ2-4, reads DSGVTQTPKHLITATGQRVTLRCSPRSGDLSVYWYQQSLDQGLQFLIQYYNGEERAKGNILERFSAQQFPDLHSELNLSSLELGDSALYFCASSVAGQWRNIQYFGAGTRLSVL.

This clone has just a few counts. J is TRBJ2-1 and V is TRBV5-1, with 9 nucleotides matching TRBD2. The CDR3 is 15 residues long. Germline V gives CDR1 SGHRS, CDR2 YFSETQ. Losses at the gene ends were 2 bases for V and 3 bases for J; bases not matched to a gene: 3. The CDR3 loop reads CASSFGGRGYNEQFF. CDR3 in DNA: TGCGCCAGCAGCTTTGGCGGGAGGGGCTACAATGAGCAGTTCTTC.

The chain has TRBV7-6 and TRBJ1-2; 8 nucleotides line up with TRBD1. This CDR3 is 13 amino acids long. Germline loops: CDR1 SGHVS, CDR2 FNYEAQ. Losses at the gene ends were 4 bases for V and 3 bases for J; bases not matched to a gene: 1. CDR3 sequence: CASSSGGDYGYTF. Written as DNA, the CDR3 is TGTGCCAGCAGCTCAGGGGGCGACTATGGCTACACCTTC.

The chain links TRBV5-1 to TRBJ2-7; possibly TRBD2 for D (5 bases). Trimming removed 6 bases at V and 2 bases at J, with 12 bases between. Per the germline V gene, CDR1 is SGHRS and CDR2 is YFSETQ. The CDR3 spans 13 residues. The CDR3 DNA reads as TGCGCCAGCACCCGGGATACCACCTACGAGCAGTACTTC. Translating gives CASTRDTTYEQYF. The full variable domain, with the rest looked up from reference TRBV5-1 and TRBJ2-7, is KAGVTQTPRYLIKTRGQQVTLSCSPISGHRSVSWYQQTPGQGLQFLFEYFSETQRNKGNFPGRFSGRQFSNSRSEMNVSTLELGDSALYLCASTRDTTYEQYFGPGTRLTVT.

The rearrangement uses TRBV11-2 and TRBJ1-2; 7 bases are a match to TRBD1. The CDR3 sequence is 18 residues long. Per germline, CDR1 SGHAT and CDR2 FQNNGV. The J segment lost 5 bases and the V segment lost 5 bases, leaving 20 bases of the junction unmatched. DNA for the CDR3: TGTGCCAGCAGCCCAATCAACCGACCGCGAGGGGGCTTTTATGGCTACACCTTC. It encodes CASSPINRPRGGFYGYTF.

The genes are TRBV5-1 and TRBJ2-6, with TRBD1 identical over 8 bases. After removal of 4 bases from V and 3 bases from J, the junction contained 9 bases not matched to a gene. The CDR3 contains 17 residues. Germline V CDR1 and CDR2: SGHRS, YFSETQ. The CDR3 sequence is CASSPPTGVDGANVLTF. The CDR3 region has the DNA TGCGCCAGCAGCCCCCCGACAGGGGTTGATGGGGCCAACGTCCTGACTTTC.

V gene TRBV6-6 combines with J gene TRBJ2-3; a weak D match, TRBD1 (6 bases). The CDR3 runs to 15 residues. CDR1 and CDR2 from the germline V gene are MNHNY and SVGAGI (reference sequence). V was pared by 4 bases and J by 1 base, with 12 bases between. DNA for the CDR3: TGTGCCAGCAGTTTCCAGGGGCTGGGCACAGATACGCAGTATTTT. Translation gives CASSFQGLGTDTQYF.

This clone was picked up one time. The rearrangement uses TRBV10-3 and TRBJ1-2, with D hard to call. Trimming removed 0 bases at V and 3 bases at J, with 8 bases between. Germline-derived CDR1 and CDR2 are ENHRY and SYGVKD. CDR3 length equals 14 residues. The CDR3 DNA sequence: TGTGCCATCAGTGAGTCGAGTCAGTACTATGGCTACACCTTC. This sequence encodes CAISESSQYYGYTF.

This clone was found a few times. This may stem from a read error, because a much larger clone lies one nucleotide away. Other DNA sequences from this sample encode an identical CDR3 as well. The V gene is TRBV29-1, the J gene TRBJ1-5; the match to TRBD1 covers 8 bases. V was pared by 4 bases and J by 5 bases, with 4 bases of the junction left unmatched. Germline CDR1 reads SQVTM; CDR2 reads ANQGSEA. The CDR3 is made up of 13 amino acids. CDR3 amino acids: CSVADRGDQPQHF. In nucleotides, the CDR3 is TGCAGCGTTGCAGACAGGGGCGATCAGCCCCAGCATTTT.

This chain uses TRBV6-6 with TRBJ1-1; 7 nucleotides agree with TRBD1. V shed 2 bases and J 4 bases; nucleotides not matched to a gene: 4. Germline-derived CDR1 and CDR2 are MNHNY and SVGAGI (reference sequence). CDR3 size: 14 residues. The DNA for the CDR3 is TGTGCCAGCAGTTACGACCAGGGGGGCACTGAAGCTTTCTTT. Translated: CASSYDQGGTEAFF.

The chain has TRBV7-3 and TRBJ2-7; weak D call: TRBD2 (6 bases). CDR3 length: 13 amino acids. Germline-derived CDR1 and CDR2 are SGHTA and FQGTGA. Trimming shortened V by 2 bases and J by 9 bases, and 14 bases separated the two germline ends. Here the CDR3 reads CASSLSEAGVQYF. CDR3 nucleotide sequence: TGTGCCAGCAGCTTATCGGAAGCGGGCGTGCAGTACTTC.

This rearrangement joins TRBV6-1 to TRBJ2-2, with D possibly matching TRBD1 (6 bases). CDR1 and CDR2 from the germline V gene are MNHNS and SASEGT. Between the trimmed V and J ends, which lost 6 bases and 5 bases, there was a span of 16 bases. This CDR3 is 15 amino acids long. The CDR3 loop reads CASSQNPRGTGELFF. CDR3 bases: TGTGCCAGCAGCCAAAATCCTAGGGGGACCGGGGAGCTGTTTTTT.

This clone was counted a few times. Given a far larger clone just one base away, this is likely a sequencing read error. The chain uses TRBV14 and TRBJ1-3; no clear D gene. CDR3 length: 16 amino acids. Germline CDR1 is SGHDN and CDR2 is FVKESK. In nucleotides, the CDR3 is TGTGCCAGCAGCCAAGAATTGCAGAGCTCTGAAAACACCATATATTTT. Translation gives CASSQELQSSENTIYF.